These T cell receptor beta chains were read from a single sample in a study of shared clonotypes between healthy human individuals. TCRdb's table, derived via immunoSEQ multiplex PCR, lists solely in-frame clones and lacks some. Among approximately 530,000 clones listed, about 96% were seen once. Sequences were obtained from naive CD4+ T cells sorted from blood. These TCRs come from a woman in her 30s in good health. Both conserved end residues are part of each CDR3. Each record gives: V gene, CDR3 length, D gene, J gene, CDR3 protein, CDR3 DNA. The D gene is left open where the match is weak.

TRBV28	15	TRBD1	TRBJ1-5	CASSFNRGYNQPQHF	TGTGCCAGCAGTTTTAACAGGGGTTACAATCAGCCCCAGCATTTT
TRBV6-5	13	-	TRBJ2-1	CASSDLTGVAAFF	TGTGCCAGCAGCGACCTAACCGGGGTAGCGGCGTTCTTC
TRBV7-3	16	-	TRBJ2-7	CASSLFGTESSYEQYF	TGTGCCAGCAGCTTATTTGGGACCGAGAGCTCCTACGAGCAGTACTTC
TRBV27	14	-	TRBJ1-3	CASSRKYSGNTIYF	TGTGCCAGCAGTCGTAAATACTCTGGAAACACCATATATTTT
TRBV5-1	16	-	TRBJ2-7	CASSGGRSPVVNEQYF	TGCGCCAGCAGCGGCGGACGGAGTCCAGTCGTCAACGAGCAGTACTTC
TRBV28	13	-	TRBJ2-7	CASIPDNSYEQYF	TGTGCCAGCATCCCGGACAACTCCTACGAGCAGTACTTC
TRBV28	20	-	TRBJ1-1	CASSFVPSGIPFRGNTEAFF	TGTGCCAGCAGTTTTGTCCCGTCGGGGATCCCCTTTCGAGGGAACACTGAAGCTTTCTTT
TRBV28	15	TRBD1	TRBJ1-5	CASSPQGQSNQPQHF	TGTGCCAGCAGTCCACAGGGACAGAGCAATCAGCCCCAGCATTTT
TRBV4-2	16	TRBD2	TRBJ2-1	CASSYKGTSGSNEQFF	TGTGCCAGCAGCTACAAGGGGACTAGCGGGAGCAATGAGCAGTTCTTC
TRBV28	17	-	TRBJ2-4	CASSSKDRPLTKNIQYF	TGTGCCAGCAGTTCTAAAGACCGTCCGCTGACCAAAAACATTCAGTACTTC
TRBV5-4	17	-	TRBJ1-1	CASSLGGRTRPNTEAFF	TGTGCCAGCAGCTTGGGGGGGAGGACACGGCCGAACACTGAAGCTTTCTTT
TRBV28	14	TRBD1	TRBJ1-4	CASCPGGADEKLFF	TGTGCCAGCTGCCCAGGGGGCGCGGATGAAAAACTGTTTTTT
TRBV29-1	18	TRBD1	TRBJ1-2	CSVANPTGTGGANYGYTF	TGCAGCGTCGCAAACCCCACCGGGACAGGGGGAGCTAACTATGGCTACACCTTC
TRBV6-5	13	-	TRBJ2-7	CASTGLGGYEQYF	TGTGCCAGCACGGGACTCGGTGGGTACGAGCAGTACTTC
TRBV11-2	18	TRBD2	TRBJ2-5	CASSFLREGLGVAETQYF	TGTGCCAGCAGCTTCCTGCGGGAGGGCCTAGGGGTGGCGGAGACCCAGTACTTC
TRBV6-4	15	TRBD2	TRBJ2-5	CASSPALAGQETQYF	TGTGCCAGCAGTCCTGCCCTAGCGGGACAAGAGACCCAGTACTTC
TRBV27	18	TRBD2	TRBJ2-7	CASSLMTSGRPTIYEQYF	TGTGCCAGCAGTTTAATGACTAGCGGGAGGCCGACGATCTACGAGCAGTACTTC